The T cell receptor beta chain described here comes from a study of blood T cell repertoires in COVID-19 (TCRdb year 2020). Turning to the overall study: The collaborator samples originated in the United States, Italy and Spain and spanned the acute and convalescent phases of COVID-19. The prospective study material was composed of cDNA or gDNA derived from T cells, B-cell-depleted T cells, or PBMCs. The sample metadata nearly always contained a de-identified subject ID, COVID-19 status, age in years and sex. HLA class I and class II types, where available, came from metadata supplied by the sample provider rather than from assay-based typing. The samples were drawn from the first 160 participants of the ongoing ImmuneRACE study and from 950 to 1,500 subjects provided by 6 global collaborators. The repertoires were released in a freely available public database intended as a resource for research on the immune response to SARS-CoV-2. Deeply sampled blood TCRbeta repertoires from subjects exposed to, actively infected with, or recovered from COVID-19 were included in the dataset.

This clone is characterized as medium-sized (0.01 to 0.1%). It lacks a known antigen. No per-base quality is available; no much larger clone lies one base away. From cysteine to phenylalanine, the CDR3 is 15 amino acids long. Only CDR3 DNA is held: 45 bases, read in frame from base 1. The CDR1 and CDR2 encoded by the germline V gene are SGHDT and YYEEEE. Germline trimming amounts to 0 bases on V and 7 bases on J, with 6 as the count of junction bases outside the gene matches. General study outcomes and caveats: The amount of clinical and demographic metadata varied by source and participant and was provided uncurated.

Each collaborating institution followed its own protocols to collect whole blood in K2EDTA tubes. Collaborator samples were shipped for TCRbeta analysis as frozen whole blood, isolated PBMCs, or DNA extracted from either sample type. TCRbeta CDR3 regions were amplified from genomic DNA using the immunoSEQ Assay, a bias-controlled multiplex PCR. The paper's processing steps were these. The number of nucleated cells in each sample was estimated by amplification of reference gene primers within the assay. To quantify the absolute abundance of each unique TCRbeta CDR3 rearrangement, sequence reads were collapsed and filtered. For each sample, productive Simpson clonality was calculated as the square root of Simpson's diversity index over productive rearrangements. Held by TCRdb, this immuneACCESS table contains in-frame sequences only and omits some clones. Under half of the omission traces to an unresolved V gene where checked; the cause of the rest is unknown. That table is the source of V, J and clone size, and D and trimming were worked out from the DNA. Present in this sample are 70,000 or so clones, roughly 80% of which were seen just once. The ten largest make up around 9.6% of the sample.

Material: peripheral blood. The receptor's source is an elderly woman with acute or convalescent COVID-19. The receptor chain draws on TRBV5-6 and TRBJ2-7; 11 bases in between match TRBD2. The base sequence is TGTGCCAGCAGCTTGGGTAGCGGGGGGGCCAAGGAGCAGTACTTC. Its amino acids are CASSLGSGGAKEQYF.